This TCR beta chain was documented in a study of T cells in Graves' hyperthyroidism and ophthalmopathy. There were TCR beta CDR3 regions amplified from RNA transcripts. The HTBI primer set was used in a first-round RT-PCR of the TCR CDR3. TCRdb ran MiXCR on the multiplex PCR reads and lists one entry per CDR3 protein. The sample consists of 450,000 to 700,000 distinct CDR3 sequences, under 60% of them appearing once. The CDR3 totals 15 residues. Germline V CDR1 and CDR2: SGHVS, FNYEAQ. Turning to this clonotype: Germline and junction disagree at one end, which may indicate a read error.

The sequence derives from an adult woman with Graves' disease, either hyperthyroidism or ophthalmopathy (not recorded which). The source material was peripheral blood or thyroid tissue (not recorded which). The chain combines TRBV7-6 with TRBJ1-3; a possible D gene is TRBD1 (5 bases). The CDR3 bases are TGTGCCTGGGCCCCGGGACTCCTTTCTGGAAGCACCATATATTTT. Its translation: CAWAPGLLSGSTIYF.